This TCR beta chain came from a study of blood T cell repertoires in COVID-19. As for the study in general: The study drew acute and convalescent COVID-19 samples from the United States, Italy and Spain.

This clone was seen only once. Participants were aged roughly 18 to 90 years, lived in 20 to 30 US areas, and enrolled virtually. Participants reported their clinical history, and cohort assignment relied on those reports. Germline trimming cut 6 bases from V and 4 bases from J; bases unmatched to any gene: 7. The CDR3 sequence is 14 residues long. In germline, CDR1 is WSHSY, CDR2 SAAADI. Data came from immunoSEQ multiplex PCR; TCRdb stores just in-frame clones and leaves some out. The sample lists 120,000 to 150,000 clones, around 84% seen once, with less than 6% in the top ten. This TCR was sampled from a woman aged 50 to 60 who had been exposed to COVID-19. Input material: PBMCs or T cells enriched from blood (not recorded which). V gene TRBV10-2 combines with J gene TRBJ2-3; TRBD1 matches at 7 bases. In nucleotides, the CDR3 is TGCGCCAGCAGCGGAGACAGGGCGGCAGATACGCAGTATTTT. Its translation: CASSGDRAADTQYF.